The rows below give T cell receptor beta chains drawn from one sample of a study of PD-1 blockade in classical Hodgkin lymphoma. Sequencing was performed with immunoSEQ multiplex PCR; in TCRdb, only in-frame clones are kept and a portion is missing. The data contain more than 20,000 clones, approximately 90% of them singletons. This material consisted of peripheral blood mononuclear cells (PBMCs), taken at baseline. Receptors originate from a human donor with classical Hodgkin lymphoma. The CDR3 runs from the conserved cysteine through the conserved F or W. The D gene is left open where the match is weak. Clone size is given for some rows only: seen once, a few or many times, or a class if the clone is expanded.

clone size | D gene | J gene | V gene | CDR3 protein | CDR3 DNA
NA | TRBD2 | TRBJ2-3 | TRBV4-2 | CASSQDPASGWSTDTQYF | TGTGCCAGCAGCCAAGATCCTGCTAGCGGGTGGAGCACAGATACGCAGTATTTT
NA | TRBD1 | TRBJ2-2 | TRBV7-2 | CASSLAGQVTAGELFF | TGTGCCAGCAGCTTAGCGGGACAGGTCACCGCCGGGGAGCTGTTTTTT
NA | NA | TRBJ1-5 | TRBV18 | CASSPLGVDQPQHF | TGTGCCAGCTCACCGTTGGGAGTCGATCAGCCCCAGCATTTT
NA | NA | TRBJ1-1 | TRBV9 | CASSLPPFLNTEAFF | TGTGCCAGCAGCCTACCTCCATTTTTGAACACTGAAGCTTTCTTT
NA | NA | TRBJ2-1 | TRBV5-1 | CASSLEGGSYNEQFF | TGCGCCAGCAGCTTGGAAGGGGGCTCCTACAATGAGCAGTTCTTC
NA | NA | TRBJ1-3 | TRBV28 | CASSRDMSSGNTIYF | TGTGCCAGCAGCCGGGACATGAGCTCTGGAAACACCATATATTTT
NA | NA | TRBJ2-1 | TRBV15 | CATSRDAGLTYNEQFF | TGTGCCACCAGCAGAGATGCCGGACTAACCTACAATGAGCAGTTCTTC
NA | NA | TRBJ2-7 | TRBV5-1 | CASRGVEQYF | TGCGCCAGCAGAGGTGTAGAGCAGTACTTC
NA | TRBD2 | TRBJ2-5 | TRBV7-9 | CASMEWGGQETQYF | TGTGCCAGCATGGAGTGGGGGGGTCAAGAGACCCAGTACTTC
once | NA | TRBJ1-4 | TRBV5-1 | CASSLIGGINEKLFF | TGCGCCAGCAGCTTAATCGGCGGGATAAATGAAAAACTGTTTTTT
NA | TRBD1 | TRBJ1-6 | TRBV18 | CASSLDQGGAGSPLHF | TGTGCCAGCTCACTCGACCAGGGGGGCGCAGGTTCACCCCTCCACTTT
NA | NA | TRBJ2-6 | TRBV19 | CASKASGANVLTF | TGTGCCAGTAAGGCCTCTGGGGCCAACGTCCTGACTTTC
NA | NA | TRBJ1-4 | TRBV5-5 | CASSTGTAPTTNEKLFF | TGTGCCAGCAGCACCGGGACGGCCCCTACAACTAATGAAAAACTGTTTTTT
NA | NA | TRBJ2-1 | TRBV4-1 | CASSQIANEQFF | TGCGCCAGCAGCCAGATAGCCAATGAGCAGTTCTTC
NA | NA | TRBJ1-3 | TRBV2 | CASIGGGGNTIYF | TGTGCCAGCATCGGGGGGGGAGGAAACACCATATATTTT
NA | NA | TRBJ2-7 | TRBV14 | CASSRYEGGEQYF | TGTGCCAGCAGCCGCTACGAGGGAGGCGAGCAGTACTTC
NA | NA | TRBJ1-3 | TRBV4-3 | CASSQDQVSSGNTIYF | TGCGCCAGCAGCCAAGATCAGGTCAGCTCTGGAAACACCATATATTTT
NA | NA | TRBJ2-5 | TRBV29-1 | CSGTPDSQETQYF | TGCAGCGGCACCCCAGACAGTCAAGAGACCCAGTACTTC
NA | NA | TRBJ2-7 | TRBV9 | CASSVGGGATTYEQYF | TGTGCCAGCAGCGTCGGAGGGGGCGCGACTACCTACGAGCAGTACTTC
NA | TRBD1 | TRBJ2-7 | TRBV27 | CASSSPGQGEVEQYF | TGTGCCAGCAGTAGTCCGGGACAGGGAGAAGTAGAGCAGTACTTC
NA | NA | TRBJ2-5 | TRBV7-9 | CASSRGGAASQETQYF | TGTGCCAGCAGCCGAGGCGGTGCGGCGAGCCAAGAGACCCAGTACTTC
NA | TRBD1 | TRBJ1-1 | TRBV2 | CASSERTGLNTEAFF | TGTGCCAGCAGTGAAAGGACAGGGTTGAACACTGAAGCTTTCTTT
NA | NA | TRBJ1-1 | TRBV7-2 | CASSPRREVNTEAFF | TGTGCCAGCAGCCCCAGGCGGGAAGTGAACACTGAAGCTTTCTTT
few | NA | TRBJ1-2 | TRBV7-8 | CASSLAGEVTF | TGTGCCAGCAGCTTAGCGGGTGAGGTCACCTTC
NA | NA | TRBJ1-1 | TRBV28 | CASSAGSLEAFF | TGTGCCAGCAGTGCGGGGAGTTTGGAAGCTTTCTTT
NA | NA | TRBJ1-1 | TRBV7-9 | CASSLEGSTEAFF | TGTGCCAGCAGTCTAGAGGGGTCCACTGAAGCTTTCTTT
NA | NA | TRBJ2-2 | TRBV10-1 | CASSRQVYGELFF | TGCGCCAGCAGCAGACAGGTTTACGGGGAGCTGTTTTTT
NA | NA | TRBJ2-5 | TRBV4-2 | CASSQDSQGLETQYF | TGTGCCAGCAGCCAAGATTCGCAGGGGTTAGAGACCCAGTACTTC
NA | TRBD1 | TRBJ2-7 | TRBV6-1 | CARRGVGQTYEQYF | TGTGCCAGACGGGGCGTGGGACAGACCTACGAGCAGTACTTC
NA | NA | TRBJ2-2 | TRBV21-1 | CASSKDRVDTGELFF | TGTGCCAGCAGCAAGGACAGGGTAGATACCGGGGAGCTGTTTTTT
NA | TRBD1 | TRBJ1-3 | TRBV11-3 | CASSLGTASGNTIYF | TGTGCCAGCAGCCTGGGGACAGCCTCTGGAAACACCATATATTTT
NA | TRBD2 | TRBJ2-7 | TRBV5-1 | CASSLRGLASYEQYF | TGCGCCAGCAGCTTGAGGGGACTAGCAAGCTACGAGCAGTACTTC
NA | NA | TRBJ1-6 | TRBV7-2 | CASSLEAGVRSPLHF | TGTGCCAGCAGCTTAGAGGCGGGGGTTCGCTCACCCCTCCACTTT
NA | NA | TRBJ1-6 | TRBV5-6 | CASSPGAHNSPLHF | TGTGCCAGCAGCCCGGGGGCGCATAATTCACCCCTCCACTTT
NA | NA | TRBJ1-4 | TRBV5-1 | CASSFDSLNEKLFF | TGCGCCAGCAGCTTCGACAGCCTTAATGAAAAACTGTTTTTT